Shown below are 13 T cell receptor beta chains from a single sample sequenced in a study of PD-L1 blockade in urothelial cancer. Libraries were prepared by immunoSEQ multiplex PCR; TCRdb keeps only in-frame clonotypes and omits some of them. This sample carries around 70,000 clones, around 80% of them seen once, and the ten largest clones take around 4.7%. Sequenced material: PBMCs, taken around atezolizumab (anti-PD-L1) treatment. These receptors came from a man aged 70-80 years with urothelial cancer.

V usage is TRBV28 and J usage is TRBJ2-7; TRBD1 matches 7 bases. V was clipped by 4 bases and J by 2 bases; unmatched bases: 5. The CDR3 totals 14 residues. CDR1 is MDHEN and CDR2 is SYDVKM in the germline V gene. The CDR3: CASSSGQSTYEQYF. The CDR3 DNA sequence: TGTGCCAGCAGTTCGGGACAGAGTACCTACGAGCAGTACTTC.

The V call is TRBV28, the J call TRBJ2-3, with 8 bases lining up with TRBD2. CDR1 and CDR2 (germline): MDHEN, SYDVKM. Unmatched junction bases numbered 5, after V lost 4 bases and J lost 2 bases. This CDR3 has 15 amino acids. CDR3 DNA sequence: TGTGCCAGCAGTTCCCCTGGACTAGCCACAGATACGCAGTATTTT. This gives the protein CASSSPGLATDTQYF.

The genes are TRBV6-5 and TRBJ2-2, with unresolved D. The germline V gene has CDR1 MNHEY and CDR2 SVGAGI. Deletions cut 2 bases from V and 6 bases from J, with 4 bases between. The CDR3 totals 12 residues. CDR3 amino acids: CASSYRAGELFF. The CDR3 DNA reads as TGTGCCAGCAGTTACCGAGCCGGGGAGCTGTTTTTT.

The V and J genes are TRBV28 and TRBJ1-1; D is uncertain. This CDR3 is 13 amino acids long. CDR1 MDHEN and CDR2 SYDVKM come from the germline V gene. The V end lost 9 bases, the J end lost 5 bases, and 16 bases lay between the germline ends. The CDR3 loop reads CASHRVPPTEAFF. CDR3 bases: TGTGCCAGTCACCGGGTCCCCCCGACTGAAGCTTTCTTT.

This sequence joins TRBV23-1 and TRBJ2-1; 8 nucleotides match TRBD1. TRBV23-1 is filed as an ORF, its function uncertain. V dropped 7 bases and J dropped 8; count of bases not matched to a gene: 10. CDR3 length equals 14 residues. Written as DNA, the CDR3 is TGCGCCAGCATCGGGCAGGGGGCCTTCGATGAGCAGTTCTTC. Protein: CASIGQGAFDEQFF.

This chain uses TRBV28 with TRBJ2-1, with D maybe TRBD2 (6 bases). Trimming shortened V by 8 bases and J by 9 bases, and 14 bases separated the two germline ends. Germline V gene sequence: CDR1 MDHEN, CDR2 SYDVKM. The CDR3 sequence is 12 residues long. The CDR3 reads CASLALGGEQFF. CDR3 nucleotide sequence: TGTGCCAGCTTGGCCCTCGGGGGTGAGCAGTTCTTC.

The chain employs TRBV4-2 and TRBJ2-4; 7 bases agree with TRBD1. CDR1 and CDR2 (germline): LGHNA, YNFKEQ. Trimming cost V 2 bases and J 8 bases; bases outside gene matches: 9. The CDR3 is made up of 15 amino acids. The CDR3 is CASSQRVGTADIQYF. The CDR3 DNA is TGTGCCAGCAGCCAAAGGGTTGGGACAGCCGACATTCAGTACTTC.

V gene TRBV12-1 combines with J gene TRBJ2-4; the table's D gene call, TRBD2, was not cross checked with the DNA. TRBV12-1 is classified as a pseudogene. CDR3 length: 16 residues. The CDR3 DNA reads TGTGCCAGCAGCTGGGGGGGGGTAGCGCCGAGGGACATTCAGTACTTC. It codes for CASSWGGVAPRDIQYF.

This sequence joins TRBV7-3 and TRBJ2-1, with 14 nucleotides matching TRBD2. Germline V gene data show CDR1 as SGHTA and CDR2 as FQGTGA. This CDR3 is built from 19 residues. The V segment lost 5 bases and the J segment 1 base; nucleotides outside the gene matches: 10. The CDR3 loop reads CASSPQGLAGGGSYNEQFF. In DNA form, the CDR3 reads TGTGCCAGCAGCCCTCAAGGACTAGCGGGAGGAGGTTCCTACAATGAGCAGTTCTTC.

The chain uses TRBV6-5 and TRBJ1-4, with 8 bases matching TRBD1. Germline V CDR1 and CDR2: MNHEY, SVGAGI. V dropped 5 bases and J dropped 7; count of bases not matched to a gene: 6. The CDR3 loop spans 14 amino acids. Here the CDR3 reads CASSRQGNPEKLFF. DNA of the CDR3: TGTGCCAGCAGTCGACAGGGGAATCCTGAAAAACTGTTTTTT.

This clone has a handful of counts. The rearrangement joins TRBV19 to TRBJ1-2; 8 bases are shared with TRBD1. The trim removed 5 bases at V and 14 bases at J, leaving 7 bases unmatched. There are 11 residues in the CDR3. CDR1 and CDR2 from the germline V gene are LNHDA and SQIVND (reference sequence). CDR3 sequence (DNA): TGTGCCAGTAGTGCGGGACAGGAAAGGACCTTC. Translation gives CASSAGQERTF. Combining the CDR3 with reference TRBV19 and TRBJ1-2 gives the whole variable domain DGGITQSPKYLFRKEGQNVTLSCEQNLNHDAMYWYRQDPGQGLRLIYYSQIVNDFQKGDIAEGYSVSREKKESFPLTVTSAQKNPTAFYLCASSAGQERTFGSGTRLTVV.

The chain joins TRBV11-2 to TRBJ2-7; 10 bases agree with TRBD1. This CDR3 has 14 residues. In germline, CDR1 is SGHAT, CDR2 FQNNGV. The junction had 10 bases not matched to a gene; V was cut back by 6 bases and J by 8 bases. The CDR3 DNA reads as TGTGCCAGCAGTCCCGGGACAGGGGCCGAGAAGCAGTACTTC. Its protein product is CASSPGTGAEKQYF.

This sequence joins TRBV19 and TRBJ2-2, with 7 bases identical to TRBD2. Unmatched junction bases numbered 6, after V lost 7 bases and J lost 1 base. Germline values: CDR1 LNHDA, CDR2 SQIVND (reference sequence). CDR3 length: 15 amino acids. The CDR3 region is CASTAGVGNTGELFF. The CDR3 coding sequence is TGTGCCAGTACCGCGGGGGTTGGGAACACCGGGGAGCTGTTTTTT.